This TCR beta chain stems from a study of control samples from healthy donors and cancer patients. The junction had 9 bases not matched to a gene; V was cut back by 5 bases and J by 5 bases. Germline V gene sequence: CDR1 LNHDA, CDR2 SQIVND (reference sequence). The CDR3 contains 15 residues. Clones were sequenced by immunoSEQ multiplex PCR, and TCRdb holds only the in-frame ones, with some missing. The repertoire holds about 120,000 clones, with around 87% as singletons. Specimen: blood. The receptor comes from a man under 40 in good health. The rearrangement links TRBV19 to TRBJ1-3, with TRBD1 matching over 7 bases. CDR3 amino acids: CASSVQGTSRNTIYF. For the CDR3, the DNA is TGTGCCAGTAGTGTACAGGGGACCTCGAGAAACACCATATATTTT.